The entry below gives a single TCR beta chain sequence along with its context. The target antigen is unknown. Compared with germline, one end of the junction differs, possibly owing to a read error. The data were obtained in a study of blood T cells in healthy people across ages. Study-wide findings and caveats: Samples with more naive T cells showed higher observed beta diversity. With unsorted PBMCs, a conclusive comparison of naive versus antigen-experienced cells was not possible. Long-lived donors had more naive CD4+ cells and higher diversity than aged donors.

The second PCR ran roughly 6 to 11 cycles with a sample-barcoded 5' primer and J-beta primers. TCRdb passed the 5' RACE reads through MiXCR, listing each CDR3 protein once. The table lists roughly 1,500,000 distinct CDR3 sequences, around 39% of them singletons, with 7.9% in the top ten. Germline-derived CDR1 and CDR2 are MDHEN and SYDVKM. This CDR3 comprises 14 residues. This rearrangement joins TRBV28 to TRBJ1-2, with D perhaps matching TRBD1 (6 bases). This clonotype was obtained from a woman aged 18-29 years in good health. Sequenced sample: blood. As DNA, the CDR3 is TGTGCCAGCAGCTCCAGGGGATTTAACTATGGCTGCACCTTC. Translated: CASSSRGFNYGCTF.